These T cell receptor beta chains were read from a single sample in a study of metastatic and nonmetastatic thyroid tumors. TCRdb re-clonotyped the PCR reads through MiXCR. The sample carries over 35,000 clones, around 17% recorded once. Specimen: tumor tissue. These receptors were taken from a female donor with papillary thyroid cancer or a benign thyroid nodule (not recorded which). Some clones in this sample may be carry-over from other donors' samples. Both conserved end residues are part of each CDR3. D genes are given only for firm matches. Size is omitted from some rows. Given values are once, few, many or a class for expanded clones.

CSAHGQGRNYEQYF	TGCAGTGCACACGGACAGGGGAGGAATTACGAGCAGTACTTC	TRBJ2-7	-	TRBD1	TRBV20-1
CASRVGLRTEAFF	TGTGCCAGCAGGGTCGGGTTGAGGACTGAAGCTTTCTTT	TRBJ1-1	-	-	TRBV7-9
CSSSGVGDQPQHF	TGTTCCAGCAGTGGAGTAGGGGATCAGCCCCAGCATTTT	TRBJ1-5	few	-	TRBV2
CASSPPSGGDTQYF	TGTGCCAGCTCACCACCGTCTGGAGGAGATACGCAGTATTTT	TRBJ2-3	many	-	TRBV18
CSARVGGIFTEAFF	TGCAGTGCTAGAGTTGGGGGAATCTTCACTGAAGCTTTCTTT	TRBJ1-1	many	-	TRBV20-1
CASSLGWSSYEQYF	TGTGCCAGCAGCTTAGGGTGGAGCTCCTACGAGCAGTACTTC	TRBJ2-7	many	-	TRBV11-1
CSAVSGRAFLRSYNEQFF	TGCAGTGCTGTTAGCGGGAGGGCCTTCCTACGTAGCTACAATGAGCAGTTCTTC	TRBJ2-1	-	TRBD2	TRBV20-1
CASSLVSLSTSSSSTF	TGCGCCAGCAGCTTGGTTTCACTCAGCACCAGCTCCTCTTCCACCTTC	TRBJ1-2	many	-	TRBV5-1
CASSLGPGGQNIQYF	TGTGCCAGCAGCTTAGGTCCAGGAGGGCAAAACATTCAGTACTTC	TRBJ2-4	-	-	TRBV7-9
CSAQSYRGQSYEQYF	TGCAGTGCCCAGAGCTACAGGGGGCAATCCTACGAGCAGTACTTC	TRBJ2-7	-	TRBD1	TRBV20-1
CASSPRTASPLHF	TGTGCCAGCAGCCCGCGGACAGCGTCACCCCTCCACTTT	TRBJ1-6	many	-	TRBV7-2
CASSIWGTGVATYEQYF	TGTGCCAGCAGTATCTGGGGGACAGGGGTCGCCACCTACGAGCAGTACTTC	TRBJ2-7	many	TRBD1	TRBV28
CASSPRAGEVNTEAFF	TGTGCCAGCTCACCAAGGGCGGGGGAAGTGAACACTGAAGCTTTCTTT	TRBJ1-1	many	-	TRBV18
CASSQGPAIGNYGYTF	TGTGCCAGCAGCCAAGGACCGGCCATAGGAAACTATGGCTACACCTTC	TRBJ1-2	many	-	TRBV3-1
CSAGGNTGHPRETQYF	TGCAGTGCTGGAGGGAATACAGGCCACCCGAGGGAGACCCAGTACTTC	TRBJ2-5	many	-	TRBV20-1
CSALAGVYEQYF	TGCAGTGCTCTAGCGGGAGTCTACGAGCAGTACTTC	TRBJ2-7	many	TRBD2	TRBV20-1
CASSARTGGNEQFF	TGTGCCAGCAGCGCACGGACAGGGGGCAATGAGCAGTTCTTC	TRBJ2-1	many	TRBD1	TRBV9
CASSLSHLEQFF	TGTGCCAGCAGTTTATCTCACCTCGAGCAGTTCTTC	TRBJ2-1	many	-	TRBV12-3/TRBV12-4
CASSMGGLKNTIYF	TGTGCCAGTAGTATGGGAGGTCTTAAGAACACCATATATTTT	TRBJ1-3	many	-	TRBV19
CASRLTGGYEQYF	TGTGCCAGCAGACTGACAGGGGGGTACGAGCAGTACTTC	TRBJ2-7	many	TRBD1	TRBV2
CASSKDRSYNEQFF	TGTGCCAGCAGTAAAGACAGGTCCTACAATGAGCAGTTCTTC	TRBJ2-1	many	-	TRBV2
CSARRPTNEKLFF	TGCAGTGCTAGACGCCCGACTAATGAAAAACTGTTTTTT	TRBJ1-4	-	-	TRBV20-1
CATSGVGQNTEAFF	TGTGCCACCAGTGGAGTGGGGCAGAACACTGAAGCTTTCTTT	TRBJ1-1	many	-	TRBV24-1
CASSLGTGTYEQYF	TGTGCCAGCAGCTTAGGGACAGGGACCTACGAGCAGTACTTC	TRBJ2-7	many	TRBD1	TRBV7-9
CASSFLATRGRSSYEQYF	TGTGCCAGCAGTTTTCTAGCTACTCGAGGAAGAAGCTCCTACGAGCAGTACTTC	TRBJ2-7	many	-	TRBV28
CASSLVGRAHNEQFF	TGTGCCAGCAGCTTGGTCGGGAGGGCCCATAATGAGCAGTTCTTC	TRBJ2-1	many	TRBD2	TRBV11-2
CASSLYGSGSNEKLFF	TGTGCCAGCAGCTTATACGGGAGCGGATCTAATGAAAAACTGTTTTTT	TRBJ1-4	many	-	TRBV11-2
CASSLGGDGYTF	TGCGCCAGCAGCTTGGGGGGAGATGGCTACACCTTC	TRBJ1-2	-	-	TRBV5-1
CSARLGRGNTIYF	TGCAGTGCTAGACTCGGACGGGGAAACACCATATATTTT	TRBJ1-3	medium-sized	-	TRBV20-1
CASCPLFFTTDTQYF	TGTGCCAGCTGTCCCCTGTTCTTTACCACAGATACGCAGTATTTT	TRBJ2-3	many	-	TRBV7-2
CASSHPDRDGYTF	TGTGCCAGCAGCCACCCCGACAGGGACGGCTACACCTTC	TRBJ1-2	many	TRBD1	TRBV6-1
CSAPRQGEWVAFF	TGCAGTGCCCCCAGACAAGGGGAGTGGGTAGCTTTCTTT	TRBJ1-1	-	-	TRBV20-1
CASSHWDYLTPGELFF	TGTGCCAGCAGCCACTGGGACTACTTAACCCCCGGGGAGCTGTTTTTT	TRBJ2-2	-	TRBD2	TRBV3-1
CASSQTFSGRAKETQYF	TGCGCCAGCAGCCAGACTTTTAGCGGGAGGGCCAAAGAGACCCAGTACTTC	TRBJ2-5	many	TRBD2	TRBV4-3
CASSTGNTEAFF	TGTGCCAGCAGTACGGGGAACACTGAAGCTTTCTTT	TRBJ1-1	-	-	TRBV6-2/TRBV6-3
CASSPLVQGARNSPLHF	TGCGCCAGCAGCCCCCTTGTCCAGGGGGCACGAAATTCACCCCTCCACTTT	TRBJ1-6	many	TRBD1	TRBV4-1
CASSYFNTEAFF	TGTGCCAGCAGCTACTTTAACACTGAAGCTTTCTTT	TRBJ1-1	many	-	TRBV25-1
CAISRSWGAGTSYEQYF	TGTGCCATCAGCCGGTCATGGGGTGCCGGGACTAGTTACGAGCAGTACTTC	TRBJ2-7	-	TRBD2	TRBV4-2
CATSDLGSGSLGETQYF	TGTGCCACCAGTGATTTGGGCAGCGGTAGTCTCGGCGAGACCCAGTACTTC	TRBJ2-5	-	-	TRBV24-1
CASSESIGLPSGRRTEAFF	TGCGCCAGCAGTGAGTCGATAGGACTGCCGTCTGGGCGAAGAACTGAAGCTTTCTTT	TRBJ1-1	many	-	TRBV10-1
CSVGPRDSLRGIQNTEAFF	TGCAGCGTTGGGCCCCGGGACAGCCTTAGGGGCATCCAGAACACTGAAGCTTTCTTT	TRBJ1-1	many	TRBD1	TRBV29-1
CASSLWAGTEAFF	TGTGCCAGCAGCTTATGGGCTGGCACTGAAGCTTTCTTT	TRBJ1-1	many	-	TRBV11-2
CASSLLGGEQFF	TGTGCCAGCAGTCTTCTAGGCGGCGAGCAGTTCTTC	TRBJ2-1	many	-	TRBV6-2/TRBV6-3
CASSQDPDRVYGYTF	TGCGCCAGCAGCCAAGATCCCGACAGGGTCTATGGCTACACCTTC	TRBJ1-2	many	TRBD1	TRBV4-3
CASSLAWEETQYF	TGTGCCAGCAGTTTAGCCTGGGAAGAGACCCAGTACTTC	TRBJ2-5	many	-	TRBV12-3/TRBV12-4
CASKGLNTEAFF	TGTGCCAGTAAGGGCCTTAACACTGAAGCTTTCTTT	TRBJ1-1	many	-	TRBV19
CASSEVELETQYF	TGTGCCAGCAGTGAAGTCGAGCTAGAGACCCAGTACTTC	TRBJ2-5	many	-	TRBV2
CASRGQGRGYEQYF	TGTGCCAGCAGAGGACAGGGGAGGGGCTACGAGCAGTACTTC	TRBJ2-7	-	TRBD1	TRBV6-1
CASSQDGGGTDTQYF	TGTGCCAGCAGCCAAGACGGGGGGGGCACAGATACGCAGTATTTT	TRBJ2-3	many	TRBD2	TRBV7-2
CANSPGQVAEQYF	TGTGCCAACAGCCCGGGACAGGTGGCCGAGCAGTACTTC	TRBJ2-7	-	TRBD1	TRBV11-3
CASSPPTGLGEQYF	TGTGCCAGCTCACCACCGACAGGGTTAGGCGAGCAGTACTTC	TRBJ2-7	many	TRBD1	TRBV18
CSAMRGLNTDTQYF	TGCAGTGCTATGCGAGGACTGAACACAGATACGCAGTATTTT	TRBJ2-3	-	-	TRBV20-1
CASSQINVDNEQFF	TGTGCCAGCAGCCAAATAAATGTAGACAATGAGCAGTTCTTC	TRBJ2-1	many	-	TRBV7-2
CASSSLTGLTDTQYF	TGTGCCAGCAGCTCTTTGACAGGTCTCACAGATACGCAGTATTTT	TRBJ2-3	few	-	TRBV11-1
CASSVGSDSYEQYF	TGTGCCAGCAGCGTAGGAAGTGACTCCTACGAGCAGTACTTC	TRBJ2-7	medium-sized	-	TRBV9